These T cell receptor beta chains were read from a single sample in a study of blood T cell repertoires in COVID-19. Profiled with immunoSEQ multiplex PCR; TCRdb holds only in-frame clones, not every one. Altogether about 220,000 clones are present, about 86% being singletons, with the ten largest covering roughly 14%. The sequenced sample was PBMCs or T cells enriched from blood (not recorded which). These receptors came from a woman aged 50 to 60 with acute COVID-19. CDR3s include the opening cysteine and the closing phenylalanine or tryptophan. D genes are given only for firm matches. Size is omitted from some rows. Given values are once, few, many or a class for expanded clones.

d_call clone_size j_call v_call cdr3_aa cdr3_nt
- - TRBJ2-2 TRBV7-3 CASSLIGGGGELFF TGTGCCAGCAGCTTAATTGGGGGCGGCGGGGAGCTGTTTTTT
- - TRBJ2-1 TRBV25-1 CASSESYSYNEQFF TGTGCCAGCAGTGAATCTTACAGCTACAATGAGCAGTTCTTC
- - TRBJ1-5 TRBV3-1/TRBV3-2 CASSPMADSNQPQHF TGTGCCAGCAGCCCGATGGCTGATAGCAATCAGCCCCAGCATTTT
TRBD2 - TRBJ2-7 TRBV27 CASSLGGRSYEQYF TGTGCCAGCAGTTTAGGCGGGAGATCCTACGAGCAGTACTTC
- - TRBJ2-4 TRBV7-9 CASSQAGFGNIQYF TGTGCCAGCAGCCAAGCCGGGTTTGGAAACATTCAGTACTTC
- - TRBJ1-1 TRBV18 CASSARDTGREAFF TGTGCCAGCTCAGCCCGGGACACCGGACGGGAAGCTTTCTTT
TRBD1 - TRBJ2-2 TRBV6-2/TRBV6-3 CASSYSDRDTGELFF TGTGCCAGCAGTTACAGCGACAGGGACACCGGGGAGCTGTTTTTT
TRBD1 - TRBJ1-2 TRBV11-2 CASSSPTGGSYGYTF TGTGCCAGCAGCTCACCGACAGGGGGATCCTATGGCTACACCTTC
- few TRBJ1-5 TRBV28 CASSLLGRGSNQPQHF TGTGCCAGCAGTTTGTTAGGTAGGGGCAGCAATCAGCCCCAGCATTTT
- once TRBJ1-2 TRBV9 CASSPESSVIYGYTF TGTGCCAGCAGCCCCGAATCCAGCGTCATTTATGGCTACACCTTC
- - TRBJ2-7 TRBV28 CASSSSGVYEQYF TGTGCCAGCAGTAGTTCAGGGGTCTACGAGCAGTACTTC
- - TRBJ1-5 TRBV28 CASSPPERHNQPQHF TGTGCCAGCTCCCCCCCGGAGCGCCACAATCAGCCCCAGCATTTT
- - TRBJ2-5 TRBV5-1 CASSRDRQETQYF TGCGCCAGCAGCCGAGACAGGCAAGAGACCCAGTACTTC
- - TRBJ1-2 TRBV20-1 CSPKAGSGYTF TGCAGCCCAAAGGCAGGTAGTGGCTACACCTTC
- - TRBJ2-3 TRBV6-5 CASSYQGTDTQYF TGTGCCAGCAGTTACCAGGGCACAGATACGCAGTATTTT
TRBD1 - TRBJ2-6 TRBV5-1 CASSPGTGWVNVLTF TGCGCCAGCAGCCCCGGGACAGGGTGGGTCAACGTCCTGACTTTC
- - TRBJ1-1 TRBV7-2 CASSWGDYDTEAFF TGTGCCAGCAGCTGGGGGGATTATGACACTGAAGCTTTCTTT
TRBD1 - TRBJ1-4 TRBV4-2 CASSQEGTGDVEKLFF TGTGCCAGCAGCCAAGAGGGGACAGGGGATGTGGAAAAACTGTTTTTT
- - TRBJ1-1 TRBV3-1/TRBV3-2 CASSQVFPGVTEAFF TGTGCCAGCAGCCAAGTTTTCCCAGGGGTGACGGAAGCTTTCTTT
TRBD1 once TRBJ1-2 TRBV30 CAWSRRQGQNGYTF TGTGCCTGGAGTCGTAGACAGGGCCAAAATGGCTACACCTTC
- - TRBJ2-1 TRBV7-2 CASRPILAAVGYNEQFF TGTGCCAGCAGGCCCATACTAGCCGCGGTGGGATACAATGAGCAGTTCTTC
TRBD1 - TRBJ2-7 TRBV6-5 CASSYSVTGGYEQYF TGTGCCAGCAGTTACTCAGTGACAGGGGGCTACGAGCAGTACTTC
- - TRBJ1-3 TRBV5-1 CASSSGDASGNTIYF TGCGCCAGCAGCTCTGGAGATGCCTCTGGAAACACCATATATTTT
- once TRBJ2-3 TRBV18 CASSPSDGHTDTQYF TGTGCCAGCTCACCTTCGGACGGACACACAGATACGCAGTATTTT
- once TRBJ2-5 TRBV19 CASSPNTRLAETQYF TGTGCCAGTAGTCCGAACACCCGTTTGGCCGAGACCCAGTACTTC
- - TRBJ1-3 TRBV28 CASSSHRTRRQRNTIYF TGTGCCAGCAGTAGTCATCGGACAAGGCGCCAAAGAAACACCATATATTTT
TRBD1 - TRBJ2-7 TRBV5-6 CASSASTGDAYEQYF TGTGCCAGCAGCGCTAGCACAGGGGATGCCTACGAGCAGTACTTC
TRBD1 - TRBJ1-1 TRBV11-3 CASSQQGLVTEAFF TGTGCCAGCAGCCAACAGGGGTTAGTTACTGAAGCTTTCTTT
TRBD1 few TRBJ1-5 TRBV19 CASSRWDRNNQPQHF TGTGCCAGTAGTAGGTGGGACAGGAACAATCAGCCCCAGCATTTT
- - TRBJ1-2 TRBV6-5 CASSRGGPPVVGYTF TGTGCCAGCAGCAGGGGCGGGCCGCCGGTAGTTGGCTACACCTTC
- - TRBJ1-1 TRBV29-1 CSVDRARNTEAFF TGCAGCGTTGACAGGGCCAGGAACACTGAAGCTTTCTTT
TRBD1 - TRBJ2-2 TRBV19 CASSPRGQGQTGELFF TGTGCCAGTAGTCCCCGGGGACAGGGGCAGACCGGGGAGCTGTTTTTT
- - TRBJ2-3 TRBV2 CASEPGLTARTDTQYF TGTGCCAGCGAGCCCGGACTAACCGCGAGAACAGATACGCAGTATTTT
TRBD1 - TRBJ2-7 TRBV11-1 CASSFRGLNDEQYF TGTGCCAGCAGCTTCAGGGGGCTCAATGACGAGCAGTACTTC
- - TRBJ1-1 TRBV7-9 CASRALSNTEAFF TGTGCCAGCAGGGCCCTTTCGAACACTGAAGCTTTCTTT
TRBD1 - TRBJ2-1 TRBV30 CAWRRGQFSENEQFF TGTGCCTGGAGGAGGGGACAGTTTTCAGAGAATGAGCAGTTCTTC
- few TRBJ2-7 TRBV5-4 CATEGGATYEQYF TGTGCGACCGAAGGGGGAGCGACCTACGAGCAGTACTTC
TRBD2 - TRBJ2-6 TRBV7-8 CASSTWGGSGANVLTF TGTGCCAGCAGCACGTGGGGGGGCTCTGGGGCCAACGTCCTGACTTTC
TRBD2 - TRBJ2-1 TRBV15 CATSSALAGVPFF TGTGCCACCAGCAGCGCCCTAGCGGGAGTCCCGTTCTTC
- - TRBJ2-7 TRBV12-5 CASGLAESAYEQYF TGTGCTAGTGGTTTGGCGGAAAGCGCTTACGAGCAGTACTTC
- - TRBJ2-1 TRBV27 CASSLSGGGEQFF TGTGCCAGCAGTTTATCCGGCGGCGGCGAGCAGTTCTTC
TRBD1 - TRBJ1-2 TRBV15 CATSRDRGTGGAYGYTF TGTGCCACCAGCAGAGACCGAGGGACAGGGGGCGCCTATGGCTACACCTTC
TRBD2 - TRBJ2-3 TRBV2 CASSESTSGHYTDTQYF TGTGCCAGCAGTGAAAGTACTAGCGGACATTATACAGATACGCAGTATTTT
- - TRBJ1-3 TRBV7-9 CASSLVPDTRRGTIYF TGTGCCAGCAGCTTAGTCCCGGACACCCGACGAGGCACCATATATTTT
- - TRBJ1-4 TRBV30 CAWSVGLIGQYREKLFF TGTGCCTGGAGTGTGGGTTTGATAGGACAGTACCGGGAAAAACTGTTTTTT
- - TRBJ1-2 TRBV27 CASSLVPDRLYGYTF TGTGCCAGCAGTTTAGTTCCTGACAGGCTGTATGGCTACACCTTC
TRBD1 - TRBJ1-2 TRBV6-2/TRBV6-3 CASSYRTGGIRYGYTF TGTGCCAGCAGTTACAGGACAGGGGGAATCCGCTATGGCTACACCTTC